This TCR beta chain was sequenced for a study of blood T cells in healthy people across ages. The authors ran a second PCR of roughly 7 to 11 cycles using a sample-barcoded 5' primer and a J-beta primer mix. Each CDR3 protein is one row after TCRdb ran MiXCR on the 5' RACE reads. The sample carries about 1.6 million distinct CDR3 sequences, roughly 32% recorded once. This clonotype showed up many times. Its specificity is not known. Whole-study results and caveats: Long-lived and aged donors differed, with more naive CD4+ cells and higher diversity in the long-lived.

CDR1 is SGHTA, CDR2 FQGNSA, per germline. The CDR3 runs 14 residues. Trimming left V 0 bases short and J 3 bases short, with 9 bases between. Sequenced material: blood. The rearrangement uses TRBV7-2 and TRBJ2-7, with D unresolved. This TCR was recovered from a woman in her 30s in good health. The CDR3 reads CASSLALGFYEQYF. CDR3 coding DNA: TGTGCCAGCAGCTTAGCTCTCGGCTTCTACGAGCAGTACTTC.